This TCR beta chain was retrieved from a study of OX40 agonist ivuxolimab in advanced cancers. Background on the study: Head and neck, renal cell, melanoma or hepatocellular carcinoma were the cancers that dose-escalation patients had.

Concerning this clone: No antigen is known for it.

Measured with immunoSEQ multiplex PCR; TCRdb has only the in-frame clones, and not every one. This table holds tens of thousands of clones, about 85% found once. Findings of the study overall: Expanded clones belonging to CD8+ T cells outnumbered, on average, those of CD4+. Partial responders receiving 0.1-3.0 mg/kg showed among the lowest clonal expansion.

Germline V gene data show CDR1 as SGHRS and CDR2 as YFSETQ. Trimming cost V 4 bases and J 8 bases; bases outside gene matches: 6. This CDR3 has 13 amino acids. The source was CD4+ or CD8+ T cells sorted from blood, collected in a trial of the OX40 agonist ivuxolimab. The chain carries TRBV5-1 and TRBJ1-2, with TRBD1 matching over 9 bases. The receptor was isolated from an adult with an advanced solid tumor such as melanoma, head and neck, liver or kidney cancer. CDR3 coding DNA: TGCGCCAGCAGCCCGCGGACAGGGGACGGCTACACCTTC. This codes for CASSPRTGDGYTF.